This paragraph covers one TCR beta chain sequence. Its target is unknown. The data derive from a study of cytomegalovirus exposure and HLA in healthy donors. Study findings and constraints: Roughly even sequencing depth across donors was the assumption behind the presence/absence analyses. Further analysis was carried out later, and it showed several of the most significant clusters appearing linked to common viral pathogens.

Nominally healthy donors provided the samples, though records likely missed some immune exposures. Germline lookup yields CDR1 MNHNY and CDR2 SVGAGI (reference sequence). V trimming: 6 bases; J trimming: 2 bases; junction bases outside the gene matches: 8. CDR3 length: 16 amino acids. Both 60 Vbeta primers and 13 Jbeta primers went into the PCR. Assay: immunoSEQ multiplex PCR; the TCRdb copy retains only in-frame clones and omits some. The sample includes about 150,000 clones, about four fifths seen only once; the top ten take over 4%. The V call is TRBV6-6, the J call TRBJ2-5, with 11 bases lining up with TRBD2. The sequenced material came from PBMCs. The receptor comes from a man aged 30 to 45 in good health. DNA of the CDR3: TGTGCCAGCAGGAGTAGCGGGAGGGAGGGACAAGAGACCCAGTACTTC. Translating gives CASRSSGREGQETQYF.